What follows describes a single T cell receptor beta chain. Its antigen is not identified. The read halts 3 residues ahead of the CDR3 end, with the missing end drawn from the germline J gene. From germline, CDR1 is SGHVS and CDR2 FNYEAQ. This CDR3 has 15 residues. Trimming removed 5 bases from V and 4 bases from J, with 18 bases in between. Data came from immunoSEQ multiplex PCR; TCRdb stores just in-frame clones and leaves some out. The listing records 20,000 to 25,000 clones. The sample belongs to a study of T cells in women clearing cervical HPV infection. Broader study findings: Unknown T-cell numbers per sample may underlie the richness differences. CIN3+ cases had significantly higher TCR richness than controls; evenness did not differ. Cases carried less TRBV6-7 than controls: roughly 0.11% versus 0.16%.

The clonotype originates from a woman aged 18-70 years with a cervical HPV16 infection that either progressed to CIN3+ or cleared (not recorded which). This chain links TRBV7-6 with TRBJ2-7; possible D gene TRBD1, 5 bases. The sequencing sample was made of blood buffy coat. CDR3 protein: CASSPEGYRGYEQYF. The sequenced CDR3 bases are TGTGCCAGCAGCCCCGAAGGGTATAGGGGATACGAG.